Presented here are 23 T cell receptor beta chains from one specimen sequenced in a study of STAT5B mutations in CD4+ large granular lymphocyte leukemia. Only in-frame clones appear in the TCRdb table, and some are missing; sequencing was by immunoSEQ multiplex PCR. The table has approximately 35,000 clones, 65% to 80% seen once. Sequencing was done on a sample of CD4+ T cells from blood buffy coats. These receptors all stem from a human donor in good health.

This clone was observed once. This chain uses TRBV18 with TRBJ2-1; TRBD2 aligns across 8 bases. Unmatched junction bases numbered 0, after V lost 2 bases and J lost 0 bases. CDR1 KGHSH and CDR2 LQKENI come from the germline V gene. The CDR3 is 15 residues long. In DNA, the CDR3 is TGTGCCAGCTCACCAGGGACTAGCTCCTACAATGAGCAGTTCTTC. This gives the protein CASSPGTSSYNEQFF. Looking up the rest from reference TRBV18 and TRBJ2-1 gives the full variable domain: NAGVMQNPRHLVRRRGQEARLRCSPMKGHSHVYWYRQLPEEGLKFMVYLQKENIIDESGMPKERFSAEFPKEGPSILRIQQVVRGDSAAYFCASSPGTSSYNEQFFGPGTRLTVL.

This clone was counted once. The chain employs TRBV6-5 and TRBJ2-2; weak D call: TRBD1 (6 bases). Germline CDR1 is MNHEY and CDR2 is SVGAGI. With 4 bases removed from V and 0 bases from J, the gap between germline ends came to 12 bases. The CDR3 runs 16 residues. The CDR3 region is CASSSPGTPNTGELFF. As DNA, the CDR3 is TGTGCCAGCAGTTCACCCGGGACACCGAACACCGGGGAGCTGTTTTTT.

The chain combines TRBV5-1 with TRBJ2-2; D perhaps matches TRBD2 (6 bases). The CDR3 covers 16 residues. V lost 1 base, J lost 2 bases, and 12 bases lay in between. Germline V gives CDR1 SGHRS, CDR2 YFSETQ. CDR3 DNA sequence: TGCGCCAGCAGCTTGAGTCCAGGGACTAACACCGGGGAGCTGTTTTTT. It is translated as CASSLSPGTNTGELFF.

For the CDR3, the DNA is TGTGCCAGCAGTTACTCGCCGACGGGACAGGGTACCGAGCTGTTTTTT. Translating gives CASSYSPTGQGTELFF. The gene calls are TRBV6-5 and TRBJ2-2; 9 nucleotides agree with TRBD1. Trimming at V came to 0 bases and at J to 11 bases, leaving 10 bases not matched to a gene. Germline loops: CDR1 MNHEY, CDR2 SVGAGI. This CDR3 is built from 16 residues.

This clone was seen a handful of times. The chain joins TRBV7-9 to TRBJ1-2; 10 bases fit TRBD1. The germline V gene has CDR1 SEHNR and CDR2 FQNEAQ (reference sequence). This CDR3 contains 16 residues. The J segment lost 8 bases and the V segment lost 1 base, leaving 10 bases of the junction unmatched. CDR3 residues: CASSLGTGGSQGGYTF. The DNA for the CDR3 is TGTGCCAGCAGCTTAGGGACAGGGGGATCTCAAGGAGGCTACACCTTC. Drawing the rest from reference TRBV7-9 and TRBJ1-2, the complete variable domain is DTGVSQNPRHKITKRGQNVTFRCDPISEHNRLYWYRQTLGQGPEFLTYFQNEAQLEKSRLLSDRFSAERPKGSFSTLEIQRTEQGDSAMYLCASSLGTGGSQGGYTFGSGTRLTVV.

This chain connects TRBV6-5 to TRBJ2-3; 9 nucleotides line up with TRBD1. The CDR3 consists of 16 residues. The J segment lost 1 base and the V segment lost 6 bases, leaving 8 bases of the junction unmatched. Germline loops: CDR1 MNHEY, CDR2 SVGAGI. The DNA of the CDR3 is TGTGCCAGCAGCTACACAGGGGGCAGGGGCACAGATACGCAGTATTTT. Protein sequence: CASSYTGGRGTDTQYF.

CDR3 bases: TGTGCCAGCAGCCCGGTTACGGGCTGGGACTATGGCTACACCTTC. It yields the protein CASSPVTGWDYGYTF. This sequence joins TRBV11-2 and TRBJ1-2; D not resolved. CDR3 size: 15 residues. Looked up from germline, CDR1 is SGHAT and CDR2 is FQNNGV. The V end lost 5 bases, the J end lost 3 bases, and 16 bases lay between the germline ends.

The CDR3, as DNA: TGTGCCAGTAGTATAGAGGGCAGAAACTATGGCTACACCTTC. The encoded protein is CASSIEGRNYGYTF. The V call is TRBV19, the J call TRBJ1-2; D unclear. This CDR3 contains 14 residues. From germline, CDR1 is LNHDA and CDR2 SQIVND (reference sequence). V was pared by 0 bases and J by 2 bases, with 7 bases between.

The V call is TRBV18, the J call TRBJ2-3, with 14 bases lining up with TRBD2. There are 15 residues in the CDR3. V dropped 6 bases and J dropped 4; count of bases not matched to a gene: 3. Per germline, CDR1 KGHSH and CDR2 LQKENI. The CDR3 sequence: CASSLGLAGADTQYF. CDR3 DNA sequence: TGTGCCAGCTCGCTGGGACTAGCGGGAGCAGATACGCAGTATTTT.

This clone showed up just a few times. DNA for the CDR3: TGTGCCAGCAGCGTAGGAATAGGGGGGACTGAAGCTTTCTTT. Protein: CASSVGIGGTEAFF. This chain joins TRBV9 and TRBJ1-1; perhaps TRBD1 as D (6 bases). The germline CDR1 and CDR2 sequences are SGDLS and YYNGEE. This CDR3 has 14 amino acids. Trimming stripped 0 bases from V and 5 bases from J, with 11 bases between.

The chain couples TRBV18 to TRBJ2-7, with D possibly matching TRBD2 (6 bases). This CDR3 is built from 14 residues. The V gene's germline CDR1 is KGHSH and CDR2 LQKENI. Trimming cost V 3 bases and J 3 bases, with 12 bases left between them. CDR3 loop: CASSPGLEDYEQYF. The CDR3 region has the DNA TGTGCCAGCTCACCGGGACTTGAGGACTACGAGCAGTACTTC.

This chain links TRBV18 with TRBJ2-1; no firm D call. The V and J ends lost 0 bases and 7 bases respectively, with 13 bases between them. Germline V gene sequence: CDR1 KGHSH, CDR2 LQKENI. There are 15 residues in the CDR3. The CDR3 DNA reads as TGTGCCAGCTCACCACCGGGTCAGCTCCGTAATGAGCAGTTCTTC. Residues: CASSPPGQLRNEQFF.

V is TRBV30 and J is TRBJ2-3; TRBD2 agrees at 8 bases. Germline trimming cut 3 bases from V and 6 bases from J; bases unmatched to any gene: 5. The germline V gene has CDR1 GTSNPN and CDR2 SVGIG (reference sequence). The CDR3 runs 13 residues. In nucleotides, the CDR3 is TGTGCCTGGAGCTCGGGGGGGAGGGATACGCAGTATTTT. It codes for CAWSSGGRDTQYF.

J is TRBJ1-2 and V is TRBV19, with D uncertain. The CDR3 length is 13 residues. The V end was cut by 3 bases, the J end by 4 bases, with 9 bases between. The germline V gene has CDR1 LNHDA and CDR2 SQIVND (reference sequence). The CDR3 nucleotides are TGTGCCAGTAGTATTGACAACCTCTATGGCTACACCTTC. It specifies CASSIDNLYGYTF.

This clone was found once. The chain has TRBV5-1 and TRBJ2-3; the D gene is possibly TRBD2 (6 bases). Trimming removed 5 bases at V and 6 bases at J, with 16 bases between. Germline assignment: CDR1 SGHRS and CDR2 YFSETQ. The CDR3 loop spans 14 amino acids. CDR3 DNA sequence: TGCGCCAGCAGTGAGGGCGGGATTAAGGATACGCAGTATTTT. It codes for CASSEGGIKDTQYF.

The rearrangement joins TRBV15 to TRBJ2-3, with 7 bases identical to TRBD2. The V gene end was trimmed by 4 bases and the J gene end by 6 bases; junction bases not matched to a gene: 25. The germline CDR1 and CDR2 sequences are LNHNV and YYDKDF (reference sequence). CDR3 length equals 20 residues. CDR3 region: CATSTGSSGLLAVGGDTQYF. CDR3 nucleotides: TGTGCCACCAGCACCGGATCGTCCGGTCTGTTAGCGGTGGGGGGGGATACGCAGTATTTT.

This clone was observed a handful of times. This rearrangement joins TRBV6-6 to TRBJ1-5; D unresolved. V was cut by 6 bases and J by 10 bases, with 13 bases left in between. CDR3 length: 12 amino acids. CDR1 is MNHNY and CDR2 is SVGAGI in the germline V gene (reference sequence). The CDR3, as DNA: TGTGCCAGCAGCCCCCCGGTGGGACCCCAGCATTTT. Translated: CASSPPVGPQHF.

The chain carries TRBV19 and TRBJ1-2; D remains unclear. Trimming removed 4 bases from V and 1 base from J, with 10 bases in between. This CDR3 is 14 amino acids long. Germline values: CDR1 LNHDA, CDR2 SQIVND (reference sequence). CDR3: CASSTIYFNYGYTF. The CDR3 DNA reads TGTGCCAGTAGTACTATCTACTTTAACTATGGCTACACCTTC.

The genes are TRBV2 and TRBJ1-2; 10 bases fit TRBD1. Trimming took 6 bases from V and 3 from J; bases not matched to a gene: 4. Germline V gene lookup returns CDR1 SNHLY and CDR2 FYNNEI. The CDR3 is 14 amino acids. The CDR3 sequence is CASSDRGLYYGYTF. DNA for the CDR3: TGTGCCAGCAGCGACAGGGGGCTATACTATGGCTACACCTTC.

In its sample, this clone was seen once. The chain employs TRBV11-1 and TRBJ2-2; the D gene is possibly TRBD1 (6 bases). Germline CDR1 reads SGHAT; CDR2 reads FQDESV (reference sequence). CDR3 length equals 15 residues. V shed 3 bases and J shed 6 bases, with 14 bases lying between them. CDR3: CASSLDTGTAGELFF. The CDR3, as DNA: TGTGCCAGCAGCTTGGATACAGGGACCGCCGGGGAGCTGTTTTTT.

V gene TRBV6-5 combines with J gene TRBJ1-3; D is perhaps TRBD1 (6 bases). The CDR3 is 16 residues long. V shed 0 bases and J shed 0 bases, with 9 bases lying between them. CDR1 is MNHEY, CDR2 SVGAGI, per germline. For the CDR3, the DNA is TGTGCCAGCAGTTACTCGCGGGGGGCCTCTGGAAACACCATATATTTT. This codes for CASSYSRGASGNTIYF.

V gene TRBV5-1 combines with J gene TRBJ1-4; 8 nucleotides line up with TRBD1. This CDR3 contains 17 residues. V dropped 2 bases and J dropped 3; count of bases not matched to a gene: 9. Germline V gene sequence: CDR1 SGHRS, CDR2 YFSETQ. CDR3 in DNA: TGCGCCAGCAGCTTATACTTGACAGGGGCCGCTAATGAAAAACTGTTTTTT. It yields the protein CASSLYLTGAANEKLFF.

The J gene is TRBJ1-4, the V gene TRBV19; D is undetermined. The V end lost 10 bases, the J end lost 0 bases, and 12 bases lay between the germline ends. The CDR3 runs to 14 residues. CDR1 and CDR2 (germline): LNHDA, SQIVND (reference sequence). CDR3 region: CATRRIATNEKLFF. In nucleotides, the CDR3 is TGTGCCACAAGACGGATTGCAACTAATGAAAAACTGTTTTTT.